The 18 T cell receptor beta chains reported below all come from one sample, sequenced in a study of T-cell reconstitution after alpha-beta-depleted transplantation in children. Preparing the TCRbeta library involved the use of unique molecular identifiers. One entry per CDR3 protein, called by TCRdb with MiXCR from the PCR reads. The data contain 500,000 to 650,000 distinct CDR3 sequences, roughly 13% of them seen just once; the ten biggest clones take up around 2.2%. The starting material was PBMCs, mostly from graft donor cells, obtained 360 days after TCRalphabeta/CD19-depleted stem cell transplant. The receptors derive from a male patient aged 5 to 17 who had a stem cell transplant for acute myeloid leukemia, so the T cells may come from the graft donor.

The DNA of the CDR3 is TGTGCCTGGAGTACCCCTTGGACAGCCCGAAGGAATGGCTACACCTTC. This gives the protein CAWSTPWTARRNGYTF. This chain joins TRBV30 and TRBJ1-2, with D possibly TRBD1 on 6 matching bases. The germline gives CDR1 GTSNPN, CDR2 SVGIG (reference sequence). The CDR3 totals 16 residues. Trimming removed 2 bases at V and 6 bases at J, with 22 bases between.

The CDR3 coding sequence is TGTGCCAGCAGTTCCCTAGCGAAAGAGACCCAGTACTTC. It codes for CASSSLAKETQYF. This sequence joins TRBV2 and TRBJ2-5; the D gene is possibly TRBD2 (6 bases). Trimming took 5 bases from V and 3 from J, leaving 10 bases between them. Germline loops: CDR1 SNHLY, CDR2 FYNNEI. CDR3 length: 13 residues.

The chain recombines TRBV10-3 with TRBJ1-4; 10 positions agree with TRBD1. The junction had 11 bases not matched to a gene; V was cut back by 6 bases and J by 4 bases. CDR3 length equals 17 residues. Germline assignment: CDR1 ENHRY and CDR2 SYGVKD. The CDR3 DNA reads as TGTGCCATCAGCGCCTCGACCCGGACAGGGGGTAATGAAAAACTGTTTTTT. This encodes CAISASTRTGGNEKLFF.

In this sample, this clonotype turned up many times. The CDR3, as DNA: TGTGCCACCAGCCCCCGTTACCTCGCGGGAGGGAGCTCCTACAATGAGCAGTTCTTC. Translation gives CATSPRYLAGGSSYNEQFF. The genes are TRBV15 and TRBJ2-1, with 9 bases identical to TRBD2. The CDR3 spans 19 residues. Germline values: CDR1 LNHNV, CDR2 YYDKDF (reference sequence). The V segment lost 5 bases and the J segment 0 bases; nucleotides outside the gene matches: 14. The entire variable domain, with the rest obtained from reference TRBV15 and TRBJ2-1, is as follows: DAMVIQNPRYQVTQFGKPVTLSCSQTLNHNVMYWYQQKSSQAPKLLFHYYDKDFNNEADTPDNFQSRRPNTSFCFLDIRSPGLGDTAMYLCATSPRYLAGGSSYNEQFFGPGTRLTVL.

This clonotype was detected many times. The V gene is TRBV7-2, the J gene TRBJ1-2; D ambiguous. V was pared by 1 base and J by 7 bases, with 13 bases between. CDR3 length: 14 residues. Germline values: CDR1 SGHTA, CDR2 FQGNSA. CDR3 nucleotide sequence: TGTGCCAGCAGCTTAGGTCCGTATCGGCCTGGCTACACCTTC. It encodes CASSLGPYRPGYTF.

The chain links TRBV20-1 to TRBJ2-1; TRBD1 matches 9 bases. CDR3 size: 15 residues. CDR1 is DFQATT, CDR2 SNEGSKA, per germline (reference sequence). The junction had 8 bases not matched to a gene; V was cut back by 5 bases and J by 3 bases. CDR3: CSAGLGQGLYNEQFF. CDR3 DNA sequence: TGCAGTGCTGGCCTAGGACAGGGGCTCTACAATGAGCAGTTCTTC.

In nucleotides, the CDR3 is TGTGCCAGCAGCCAAGAAACTAGCTGGACGTGGGAGCAGTACTTC. Translated: CASSQETSWTWEQYF. The V and J genes are TRBV14 and TRBJ2-7; D is possibly TRBD2 (6 bases). V was cut by 0 bases and J by 7 bases, with 16 bases left in between. CDR1 and CDR2 from the germline V gene are SGHDN and FVKESK. This CDR3 has 15 residues.

This clonotype was observed a few times. The chain employs TRBV7-8 and TRBJ2-7, with D perhaps TRBD2 (7 bases). The CDR3 has 16 amino acids. From germline, CDR1 is SGHVS and CDR2 FQNEAQ. The germline V and J ends were trimmed by 1 base and 0 bases, with 13 bases remaining between them. The CDR3 is CASSLGGGLLSYEQYF. DNA for the CDR3: TGTGCCAGCAGCTTAGGCGGGGGCTTACTCTCCTACGAGCAGTACTTC. The full variable domain, rest sourced from reference TRBV7-8 and TRBJ2-7, is GAGVSQSPRYKVAKRGQDVALRCDPISGHVSLFWYQQALGQGPEFLTYFQNEAQLDKSGLPSDRFFAERPEGSVSTLKIQRTQQEDSAVYLCASSLGGGLLSYEQYFGPGTRLTVT.

This rearrangement joins TRBV29-1 to TRBJ1-2; D is unresolved. The CDR3 consists of 12 residues. Germline V gene lookup returns CDR1 SQVTM and CDR2 ANQGSEA. V gave up 2 bases and J gave up 3 bases, with 7 bases separating them. The CDR3 reads CSVEKADYGYTF. The DNA for the CDR3 is TGCAGCGTTGAAAAAGCGGACTATGGCTACACCTTC.

This clonotype showed up just a few times. This chain links TRBV20-1 with TRBJ2-1; 12 nucleotides agree with TRBD2. The CDR3 extends over 20 amino acids. The V gene's germline CDR1 is DFQATT and CDR2 SNEGSKA (reference sequence). Trimming cost V 1 base and J 5 bases; bases outside gene matches: 18. CDR3 residues: CSARVPSGRALIKRNNEQFF. DNA of the CDR3: TGCAGTGCTAGAGTCCCTAGCGGGAGGGCCCTCATAAAGCGGAACAATGAGCAGTTCTTC.

This chain uses TRBV6-2 or TRBV6-3 with TRBJ2-3; 11 bases are shared with TRBD2. Trimming removed 8 bases from V and 0 bases from J; junction bases left unmatched: 7. The germline gives CDR1 MNHEY, CDR2 SVGEGT. The CDR3 has 16 amino acids. The DNA for the CDR3 is TGTGCCAGCCTTGAGGTAGCGGGAGGGAGCACAGATACGCAGTATTTT. It yields the protein CASLEVAGGSTDTQYF.

This clonotype showed up just a few times. V is TRBV6-2 or TRBV6-3 and J is TRBJ2-1, with 10 bases aligning to TRBD1. CDR1 and CDR2 (germline): MNHEY, SVGEGT. The length of the CDR3 is 16 residues. V was pared by 4 bases and J by 8 bases, with 11 bases of the junction left unmatched. CDR3 sequence (DNA): TGTGCCAGCAGTTCGCCGAGGACAGGGGGTTTGTATGAGCAGTTCTTC. It is translated as CASSSPRTGGLYEQFF.

V usage is TRBV7-3 and J usage is TRBJ2-1; 10 positions agree with TRBD2. J was trimmed by 10 bases and V by 2 bases; bases with no gene match: 5. The length of the CDR3 is 14 residues. Germline V CDR1 and CDR2: SGHTA, FQGTGA. The CDR3 here is CASSLALAGEEQFF. In nucleotides, the CDR3 is TGTGCCAGCAGCTTAGCCCTAGCGGGAGAGGAGCAGTTCTTC.

This clonotype was seen more than once but under ten times. CDR3 DNA: TGTGCCAGCAGAGAGGAGGAAGAGCAGTACTTC. Protein sequence: CASREEEEQYF. The V call is TRBV4-2, the J call TRBJ2-7; D might be TRBD2 (5 bases). The V end was cut by 6 bases, the J end by 7 bases, with 10 bases between. The CDR3 is 11 amino acids. Germline V gene lookup returns CDR1 LGHNA and CDR2 YNFKEQ.

This clonotype has at least ten counts. The V gene is TRBV29-1, the J gene TRBJ2-4, with D possibly TRBD1 on 6 matching bases. The germline V gene has CDR1 SQVTM and CDR2 ANQGSEA. This CDR3 contains 12 residues. V shed 6 bases and J shed 8 bases, with 14 bases lying between them. CDR3 in amino acids: CSVSPGEHIQYF. CDR3 DNA: TGCAGCGTGTCACCAGGGGAACACATTCAGTACTTC.

This clonotype was detected a few times. This rearrangement joins TRBV20-1 to TRBJ2-4; D not resolved. The V gene lost 0 bases and the J gene lost 0 bases, with 6 bases spanning the gap. This CDR3 contains 14 residues. Germline CDR1 DFQATT, CDR2 SNEGSKA (reference sequence). The CDR3 DNA reads as TGCAGTGCTAGAGAGGGGTTAGCCAAAAACATTCAGTACTTC. It specifies CSAREGLAKNIQYF.

The gene calls are TRBV10-3 and TRBJ2-1, with D hard to call. The CDR3 contains 12 residues. Germline V CDR1 and CDR2: ENHRY, SYGVKD. V was shortened by 6 bases and J by 6 bases, with 9 bases between the two germline ends. The CDR3 sequence is CAISSALNEQFF. CDR3 coding DNA: TGTGCCATCAGCTCCGCGCTCAATGAGCAGTTCTTC.

This clonotype has a count of ten or more. The chain has TRBV4-3 and TRBJ2-7, with 10 bases aligning to TRBD1. Trimming at V came to 9 bases and at J to 6 bases, leaving 14 bases not matched to a gene. Germline CDR1 reads LGHNA; CDR2 reads YSLEER. The CDR3 covers 15 residues. CDR3 sequence reads: CASPNSRGTGVEQYF. Here the CDR3 DNA reads TGCGCCAGTCCTAATTCCCGTGGGACAGGGGTCGAGCAGTACTTC.